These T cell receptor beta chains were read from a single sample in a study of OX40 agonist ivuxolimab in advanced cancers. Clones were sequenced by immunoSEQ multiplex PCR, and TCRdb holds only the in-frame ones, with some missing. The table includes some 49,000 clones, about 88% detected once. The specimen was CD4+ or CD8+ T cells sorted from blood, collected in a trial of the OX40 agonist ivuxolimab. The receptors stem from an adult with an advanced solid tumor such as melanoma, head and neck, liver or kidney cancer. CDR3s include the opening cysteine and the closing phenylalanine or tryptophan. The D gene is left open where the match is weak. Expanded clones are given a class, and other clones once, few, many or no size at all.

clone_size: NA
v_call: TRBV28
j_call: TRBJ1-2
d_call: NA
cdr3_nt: TGTGCCAGCAGTCAAGGCAGGAACTATGGCTACACCTTC
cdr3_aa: CASSQGRNYGYTF

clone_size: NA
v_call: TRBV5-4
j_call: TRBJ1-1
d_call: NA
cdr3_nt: TGTGCCAGCAGCTTGAGGGCCCCGGGGAGTGGCACTGAAGCTTTCTTT
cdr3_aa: CASSLRAPGSGTEAFF

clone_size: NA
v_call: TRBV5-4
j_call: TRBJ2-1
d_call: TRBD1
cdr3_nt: TGTGCCAGCAGCTTGGGGCAGGGGGCCTTGCGGAATGAGCAGTTCTTC
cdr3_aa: CASSLGQGALRNEQFF

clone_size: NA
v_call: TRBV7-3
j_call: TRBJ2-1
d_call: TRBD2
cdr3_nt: TGTGCCAGCAGCTTTCGGGGTCCGAGCGGGGGCTCCTACAATGAGCAGTTCTTC
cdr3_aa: CASSFRGPSGGSYNEQFF

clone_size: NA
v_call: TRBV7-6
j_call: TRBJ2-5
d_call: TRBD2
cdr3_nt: TGTGCCAGCAGCTTAGAGCCAGCGGGAGGGCCTGGGGAGACCCAGTACTTC
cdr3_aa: CASSLEPAGGPGETQYF

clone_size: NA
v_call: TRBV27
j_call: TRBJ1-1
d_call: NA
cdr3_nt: TGTGCCAGCAGTTTTACGGGTTTGAACACTGAAGCTTTCTTT
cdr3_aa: CASSFTGLNTEAFF

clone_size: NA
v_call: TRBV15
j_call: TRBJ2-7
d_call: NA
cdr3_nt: TGTGCCACCAGCAGAGGCTTCGGGGGGCAACGGTACGAGCAGTACTTC
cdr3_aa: CATSRGFGGQRYEQYF

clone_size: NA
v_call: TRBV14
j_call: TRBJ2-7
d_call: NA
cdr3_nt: TGTGCCAGCAGCCAAGGGGAGGGTCCGGACAGCTCCTACGAGCAGTACTTC
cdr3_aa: CASSQGEGPDSSYEQYF

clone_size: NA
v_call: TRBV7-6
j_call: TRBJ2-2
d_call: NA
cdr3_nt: TGTGCCAGCAGCTTATTTGACACCGGGGAGCTGTTTTTT
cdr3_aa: CASSLFDTGELFF

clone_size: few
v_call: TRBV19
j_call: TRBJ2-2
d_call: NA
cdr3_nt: TGTGCCACCCAAGACACGTCTCGGGGGCTAAACACCGGGGAGCTGTTTTTT
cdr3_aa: CATQDTSRGLNTGELFF

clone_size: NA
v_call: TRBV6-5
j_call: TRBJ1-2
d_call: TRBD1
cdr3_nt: TGTGCCAGCAGTTCGGGACAGAACTATGGCTACACCTTC
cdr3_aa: CASSSGQNYGYTF

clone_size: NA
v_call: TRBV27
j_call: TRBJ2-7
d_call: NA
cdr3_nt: TGTGCCAGCAGTTCCAGGACTTCAACCTACGAGCAGTACTTC
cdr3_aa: CASSSRTSTYEQYF

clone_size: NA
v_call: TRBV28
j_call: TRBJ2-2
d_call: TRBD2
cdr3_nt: TGTGCCAGCAGTTTAGGAGCGGGAGATGTCGGGGAGCTGTTTTTT
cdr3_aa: CASSLGAGDVGELFF

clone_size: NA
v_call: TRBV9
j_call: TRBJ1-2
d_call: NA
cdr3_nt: TGTGCCAGCAGCGTAGGGAATAACTATGGCTACACCTTC
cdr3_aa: CASSVGNNYGYTF

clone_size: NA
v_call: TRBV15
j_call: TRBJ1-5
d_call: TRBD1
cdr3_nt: TGTGCCACCAGTAGAGACAGGGGGGGATACAATAGCAATCAGCCCCAGCATTTT
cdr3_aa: CATSRDRGGYNSNQPQHF

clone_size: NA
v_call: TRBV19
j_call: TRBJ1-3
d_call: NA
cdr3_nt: TGTGCCAGTAGTGAGACGATCTCTGGAAACACCATATATTTT
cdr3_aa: CASSETISGNTIYF

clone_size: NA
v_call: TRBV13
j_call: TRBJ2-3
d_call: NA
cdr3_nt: TGTGCCAGCAGCCCGTCCCCTAGCGTAAGCACAGATACGCAGTATTTT
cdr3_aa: CASSPSPSVSTDTQYF

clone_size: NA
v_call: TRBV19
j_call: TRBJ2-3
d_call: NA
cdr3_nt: TGTGCCAGCCAGGACAGTTTCAACGAGGACACAGATACGCAGTATTTT
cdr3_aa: CASQDSFNEDTDTQYF

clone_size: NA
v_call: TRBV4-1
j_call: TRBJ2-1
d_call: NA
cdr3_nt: TGCGCCAGCAGCCAAGATGACAATGAGCAGTTCTTC
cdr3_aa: CASSQDDNEQFF

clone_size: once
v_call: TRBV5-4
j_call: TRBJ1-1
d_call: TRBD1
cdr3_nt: TGTGCCAGCAGCAGCGCCCGGGACAGAGGCATGAACACTGAAGCTTTCTTT
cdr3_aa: CASSSARDRGMNTEAFF

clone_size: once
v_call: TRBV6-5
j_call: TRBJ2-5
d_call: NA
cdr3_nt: TGTGCCAGCAGTTCGGAAGAGACCCAGTACTTC
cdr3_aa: CASSSEETQYF

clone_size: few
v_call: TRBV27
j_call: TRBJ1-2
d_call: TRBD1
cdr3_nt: TGTGCCAGCGGGGAACAGGGGGCCGGATATGGCTACACCTTC
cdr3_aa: CASGEQGAGYGYTF

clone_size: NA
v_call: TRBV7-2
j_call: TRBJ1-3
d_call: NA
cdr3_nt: TGTGCCAGCAGCTTCACAACGAGCTCTGGAAACACCATATATTTT
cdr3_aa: CASSFTTSSGNTIYF

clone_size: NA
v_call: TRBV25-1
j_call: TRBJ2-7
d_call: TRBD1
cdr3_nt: TGTGCCAGCAGTGAGTTGGGGGACAGGTCCTACGAGCAGTACTTC
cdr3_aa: CASSELGDRSYEQYF

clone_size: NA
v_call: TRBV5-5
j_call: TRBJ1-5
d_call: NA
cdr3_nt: TGTGCCAGCAGCTTGGATGAGGACTATAGCAATCAGCCCCAGCATTTT
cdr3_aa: CASSLDEDYSNQPQHF

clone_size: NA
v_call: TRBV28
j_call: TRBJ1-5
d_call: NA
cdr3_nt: TGTGCCAGCAGTTTTGGTTTGGCGGGGGCTCAGCCCCAGCATTTT
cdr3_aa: CASSFGLAGAQPQHF

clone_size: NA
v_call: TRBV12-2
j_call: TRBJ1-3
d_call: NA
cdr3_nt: TGTGCAAGTCGCTTAGTCCAACAGGGTGTGTCTGGAAACACCATATATTTT
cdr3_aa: CASRLVQQGVSGNTIYF

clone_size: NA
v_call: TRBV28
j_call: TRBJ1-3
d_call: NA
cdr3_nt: TGTGCCAGCAGCGAGACAGCCTCTGGAAACACCATATATTTT
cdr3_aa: CASSETASGNTIYF

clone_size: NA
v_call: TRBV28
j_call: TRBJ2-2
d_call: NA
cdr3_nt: TGTGCCAGCAGTTTACCGGGAACGAACACCGGGGAGCTGTTTTTT
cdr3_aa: CASSLPGTNTGELFF

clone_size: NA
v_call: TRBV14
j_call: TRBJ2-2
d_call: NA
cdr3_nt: TGTGCCAGCAGCCTAGGGCCTCACCGGAACACCGGGGAGCTGTTTTTT
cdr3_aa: CASSLGPHRNTGELFF

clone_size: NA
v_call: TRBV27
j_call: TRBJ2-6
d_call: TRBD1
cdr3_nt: TGTGCCAGCAGTTTTCAAGGGGGCACTGGGGCCAACGTCCTGACTTTC
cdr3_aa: CASSFQGGTGANVLTF

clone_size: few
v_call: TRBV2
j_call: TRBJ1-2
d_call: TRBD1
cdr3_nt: TGTGCCAGCCCTCCGACAGGGGGCTACTATGGCTACACCTTC
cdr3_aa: CASPPTGGYYGYTF

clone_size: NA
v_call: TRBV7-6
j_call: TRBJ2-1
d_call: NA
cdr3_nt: TGTGCCAGCAGCTTAGACTGGAGCTCCTACAATGAGCAGTTCTTC
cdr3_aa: CASSLDWSSYNEQFF

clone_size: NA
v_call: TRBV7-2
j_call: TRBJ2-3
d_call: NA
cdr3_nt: TGTGCCAGCAGCGACGGGAGTATAGATACGCAGTATTTT
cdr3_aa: CASSDGSIDTQYF

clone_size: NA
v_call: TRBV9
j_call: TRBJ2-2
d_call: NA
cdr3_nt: TGTGCCAGCAGCGTAGACGGGACTAACACCGGGGAGCTGTTTTTT
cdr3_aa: CASSVDGTNTGELFF

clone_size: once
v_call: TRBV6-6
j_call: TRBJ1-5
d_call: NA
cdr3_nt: TGTGCCAGCAGTTACGGGCCCCAGGGCAATCAGCCCCAGCATTTT
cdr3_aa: CASSYGPQGNQPQHF

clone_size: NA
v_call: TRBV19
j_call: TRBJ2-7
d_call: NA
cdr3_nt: TGTGCCAGTAGTATAGAAGAGGGGGTAGGCTACGAGCAGTACTTC
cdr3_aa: CASSIEEGVGYEQYF

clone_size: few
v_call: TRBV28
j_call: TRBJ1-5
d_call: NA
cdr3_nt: TGTGCCAGCAGTCCCCCGGGCCGGTCGGATCAGCCCCAGCATTTT
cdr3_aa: CASSPPGRSDQPQHF

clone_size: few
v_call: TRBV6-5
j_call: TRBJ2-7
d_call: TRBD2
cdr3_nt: TGTGCCAGCACCCCGGGGGGGATGAGGTACGAGCAGTACTTC
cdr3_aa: CASTPGGMRYEQYF

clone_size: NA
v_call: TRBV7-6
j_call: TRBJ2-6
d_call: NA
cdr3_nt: TGTGCCAGCAGCTTACGACCGAGCTCTGGGGCCAACGTCCTGACTTTC
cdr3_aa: CASSLRPSSGANVLTF

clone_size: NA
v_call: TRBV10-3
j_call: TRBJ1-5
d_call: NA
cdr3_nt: TGTGCCATCAGTGAGTCAGGAGGCAGGGATCAGCCCCAGCATTTT
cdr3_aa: CAISESGGRDQPQHF

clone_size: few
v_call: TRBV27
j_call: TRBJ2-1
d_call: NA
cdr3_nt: TGTGCCAGCAGCACTCTAGGAAATCCTAACAATGAGCAGTTCTTC
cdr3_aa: CASSTLGNPNNEQFF

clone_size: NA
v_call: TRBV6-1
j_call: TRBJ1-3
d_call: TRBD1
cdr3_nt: TGTGCCAGCAGTGTCCGGGACAGCACCTACTCTGGAAACACCATATATTTT
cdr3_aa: CASSVRDSTYSGNTIYF

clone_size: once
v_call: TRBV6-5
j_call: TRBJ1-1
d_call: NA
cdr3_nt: TGTGCCAGCAGTTACACGCCTTTCTTT
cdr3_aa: CASSYTPFF

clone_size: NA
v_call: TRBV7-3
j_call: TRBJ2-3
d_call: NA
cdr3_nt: TGTGCCAGCAGCTCTGGACCTGCCACAGATACGCAGTATTTT
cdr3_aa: CASSSGPATDTQYF

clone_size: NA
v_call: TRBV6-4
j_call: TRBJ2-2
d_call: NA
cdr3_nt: TGTGCCAGCAGTGACGTAGAGGCCACCGGGGAGCTGTTTTTT
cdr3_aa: CASSDVEATGELFF

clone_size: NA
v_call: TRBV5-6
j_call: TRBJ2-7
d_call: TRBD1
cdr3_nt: TGTGCCAGCAGCACTCAGGGGGCTAACGAGCAGTACTTC
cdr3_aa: CASSTQGANEQYF

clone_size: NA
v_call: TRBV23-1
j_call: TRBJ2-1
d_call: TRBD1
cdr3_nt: TGCGCCAGCAGTCAAACCCCGGACAGGGTGAGTCTAAATGAGCAGTTCTTC
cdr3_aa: CASSQTPDRVSLNEQFF